The following is a T cell receptor beta chain sequence with its context. The identical CDR3 is also encoded by other nucleotide sequences in the sample. This entry belongs to a study of cytomegalovirus exposure and HLA in healthy donors. Trimming took 3 bases from V and 2 from J, leaving 5 bases between them. This CDR3 is 13 amino acids long. From germline, CDR1 is ENHRY and CDR2 SYGVKD. Primers for the PCR totalled 60 Vbeta and 13 Jbeta. Sequencing used immunoSEQ multiplex PCR; TCRdb keeps in-frame clones, though not all of them. The repertoire holds about 110,000 clones, with 65% to 75% as singletons.

The source is a man in his forties in good health and CMV-seropositive. The chain combines TRBV10-3 with TRBJ1-5; maybe TRBD1 (5 bases). The sequenced sample was PBMCs. The CDR3 sequence is CAISEGGNQPQHF. The CDR3 coding sequence is TGTGCCATCAGTGAAGGGGGCAATCAGCCCCAGCATTTT.